The 25 T cell receptor beta chains presented below share a single source sample, sequenced in a study of blood T cell repertoires in COVID-19. TCRdb keeps only in-frame clones here, not all; method: immunoSEQ multiplex PCR. The sample lists about 170,000 clones, approximately 87% occurring once. Source material: PBMCs or T cells enriched from blood (not recorded which). The receptors stem from a woman aged 45-59 years who had recovered from COVID-19.

The rearrangement links TRBV7-2 to TRBJ1-6; tentative D call: TRBD1 (5 bases). The V end was cut by 4 bases, the J end by 7 bases, with 11 bases between. The germline CDR1 and CDR2 sequences are SGHTA and FQGNSA. This CDR3 region has 14 residues. Written as DNA, the CDR3 is TGTGCCAGCAGCTCGGGACTGAGAAATTCACCCCTCCACTTT. Protein: CASSSGLRNSPLHF.

Details on this clone: At one end, the junction sequence differs from germline, possibly due to a read error. The CDR3 bases are TGCGCCAACAGTGTTACGGCTAACTATGGCTACACCTTC. Its translation is CANSVTANYGYTF. The rearrangement uses TRBV10-1 and TRBJ1-2; D unclear. This CDR3 is built from 13 residues. Germline CDR1 WNHNN, CDR2 SYGVQD (reference sequence).

The chain combines TRBV4-1 with TRBJ1-1; a possible D gene is TRBD1 (6 bases). Germline CDR1 MGHRA, CDR2 YSYEKL. The CDR3 totals 14 residues. V shed 3 bases and J shed 4 bases, with 12 bases lying between them. The CDR3 sequence: CASSQQQGGTEAFF. CDR3 bases: TGCGCCAGCAGCCAGCAACAGGGTGGCACTGAAGCTTTCTTT.

V usage is TRBV6-5 and J usage is TRBJ2-1; 11 bases line up with TRBD2. Germline lookup yields CDR1 MNHEY and CDR2 SVGAGI. This CDR3 spans 14 amino acids. Losses at the gene ends were 9 bases for V and 7 bases for J; bases not matched to a gene: 8. For the CDR3, the DNA is TGTGCCAGAGGTAGCGGGAGGGTGGGGAATGAGCAGTTCTTC. Encoded protein: CARGSGRVGNEQFF.

The chain is built from TRBV9 and TRBJ2-1; 13 bases map to TRBD2. The germline gives CDR1 SGDLS, CDR2 YYNGEE. Unmatched junction bases numbered 6, after V lost 3 bases and J lost 9 bases. There are 15 residues in the CDR3. The CDR3 DNA is TGTGCCAGCAGCGCGGGGACTAGCGGGATGAGTGAGCAGTTCTTC. Encoded protein: CASSAGTSGMSEQFF.

This clone came up many times. The rearrangement links TRBV7-3 to TRBJ1-2; 7 bases line up with TRBD1. This CDR3 is 11 amino acids long. Germline V lookup: CDR1 SGHTA, CDR2 FQGTGA. V trimming: 9 bases; J trimming: 8 bases; junction bases outside the gene matches: 6. Here the CDR3 reads CASSGGGGYTF. Here the CDR3 DNA reads TGTGCCAGTTCAGGGGGTGGAGGCTACACCTTC.

This clone was picked up a small number of times. The chain uses TRBV5-1 and TRBJ1-2; 9 nucleotides line up with TRBD1. This CDR3 is built from 14 residues. The germline gives CDR1 SGHRS, CDR2 YFSETQ. V trimming: 0 bases; J trimming: 8 bases; junction bases outside the gene matches: 5. In nucleotides, the CDR3 is TGCGCCAGCAGCTTGGCCTCGGGACAGGGAGGCTACACCTTC. Translating it yields CASSLASGQGGYTF.

V usage is TRBV18 and J usage is TRBJ2-2, with D maybe TRBD2 (5 bases). This CDR3 spans 16 amino acids. The germline gives CDR1 KGHSH, CDR2 LQKENI. V was trimmed by 9 bases and J by 6 bases, leaving 23 bases between them. The CDR3 DNA follows: TGTGCCAGTCGGACCAGAGCGGACTCGCAATCCGGGGAGCTGTTTTTT. This gives the protein CASRTRADSQSGELFF.

This clone was counted a single time. The chain uses TRBV12-3 or TRBV12-4 and TRBJ1-2; D possibly corresponds to TRBD1 (5 bases). Trimming removed 7 bases at V and 5 bases at J, with 11 bases between. CDR3 length: 12 residues. CDR3 protein: CASTLRGYGYTF. The CDR3 DNA sequence: TGTGCCAGCACGCTACGGGGGTATGGCTACACCTTC.

V usage is TRBV5-6 and J usage is TRBJ2-3; 7 bases map to TRBD2. This CDR3 region has 15 residues. Germline values: CDR1 SGHDT, CDR2 YYEEEE. The trim removed 4 bases at V and 2 bases at J, leaving 7 bases unmatched. The CDR3 DNA reads as TGTGCCAGCAGCCCCGGCGGGAGTAACACAGATACGCAGTATTTT. Its protein is CASSPGGSNTDTQYF. The complete variable domain, with remaining parts taken from reference TRBV5-6 and TRBJ2-3, reads DAGVTQSPTHLIKTRGQQVTLRCSPKSGHDTVSWYQQALGQGPQFIFQYYEEEERQRGNFPDRFSGHQFPNYSSELNVNALLLGDSALYLCASSPGGSNTDTQYFGPGTRLTVL.

The J gene is TRBJ1-5, the V gene TRBV28; D call uncertain. The length of the CDR3 is 13 residues. Trimming shortened V by 5 bases and J by 6 bases, and 11 bases separated the two germline ends. Germline V gene lookup returns CDR1 MDHEN and CDR2 SYDVKM. In DNA, the CDR3 is TGTGCCAGCAGTCCGCCGGCGGCTCAGCCCCAGCATTTT. Its translation is CASSPPAAQPQHF. The full variable domain, with the rest looked up from reference TRBV28 and TRBJ1-5, is DVKVTQSSRYLVKRTGEKVFLECVQDMDHENMFWYRQDPGLGLRLIYFSYDVKMKEKGDIPEGYSVSREKKERFSLILESASTNQTSMYLCASSPPAAQPQHFGDGTRLSIL.

The J gene is TRBJ2-1, the V gene TRBV9; 10 bases align to TRBD2. Trimming removed 2 bases from V and 5 bases from J; junction bases left unmatched: 7. CDR3 length: 16 residues. CDR1 and CDR2 (germline): SGDLS, YYNGEE. DNA for the CDR3: TGTGCCAGCAGCGTCCGAGCGGGGGGGCAGGACAATGAGCAGTTCTTC. It translates to CASSVRAGGQDNEQFF. The full variable domain, with the rest looked up from reference TRBV9 and TRBJ2-1, is DSGVTQTPKHLITATGQRVTLRCSPRSGDLSVYWYQQSLDQGLQFLIQYYNGEERAKGNILERFSAQQFPDLHSELNLSSLELGDSALYFCASSVRAGGQDNEQFFGPGTRLTVL.

This clone has only a few counts. The CDR3: CASSFRPGLAPSTDTQYF. The CDR3 region has the DNA TGTGCCAGCAGCTTTCGTCCGGGACTAGCTCCTAGCACAGATACGCAGTATTTT. This chain links TRBV5-4 with TRBJ2-3, with TRBD2 matching 9 bases. V lost 2 bases and J lost 0; bases outside the gene matches: 10. The germline CDR1 and CDR2 sequences are SGHNT and YYREEE (reference sequence). The CDR3 is made up of 18 amino acids. The full variable domain, rest sourced from reference TRBV5-4 and TRBJ2-3, is ETGVTQSPTHLIKTRGQQVTLRCSSQSGHNTVSWYQQALGQGPQFIFQYYREEENGRGNFPPRFSGLQFPNYSSELNVNALELDDSALYLCASSFRPGLAPSTDTQYFGPGTRLTVL.

The sample holds one count of this clone. CDR3 amino acids: CASSRGGSGRVEQYV. The CDR3 coding sequence is TGTGCCAGCAGCCGGGGGGGAAGCGGGAGGGTTGAGCAGTACGTC. The chain recombines TRBV13 with TRBJ2-7, with 10 bases identical to TRBD2. CDR1 is PRHDT and CDR2 is FYEKMQ in the germline V gene (reference sequence). The CDR3 is 15 residues long. The trim removed 5 bases at V and 7 bases at J, leaving 11 bases unmatched.

This chain joins TRBV5-1 and TRBJ2-6; D is ambiguous. This CDR3 comprises 15 residues. Trimming took off 1 base at V and 0 bases at J, with 5 bases between the two ends. The germline V gene encodes CDR1 SGHRS and CDR2 YFSETQ. Here the CDR3 reads CASSLSLSGANVLTF. CDR3 coding DNA: TGCGCCAGCAGCTTGTCACTCTCTGGGGCCAACGTCCTGACTTTC.

The chain has TRBV7-9 and TRBJ1-4, with D possibly being TRBD1 (5 bases). The CDR3 is 16 amino acids. CDR1 is SEHNR and CDR2 is FQNEAQ in the germline V gene (reference sequence). The germline V and J ends were trimmed by 4 bases and 5 bases, with 17 bases remaining between them. In DNA form, the CDR3 reads TGTGCCAGCAGCTCGGATGACAGAGACCCGAATGAAAAACTGTTTTTT. Its protein is CASSSDDRDPNEKLFF.

This chain links TRBV7-9 with TRBJ1-5; TRBD1 is a possible D gene (5 bases). V dropped 5 bases and J dropped 4 bases, with 12 bases sitting between them. This CDR3 is 14 amino acids long. Per germline, CDR1 SEHNR and CDR2 FQNEAQ (reference sequence). The CDR3 loop reads CASSGSRENQPQHF. The CDR3 DNA sequence: TGTGCCAGCAGCGGGTCCAGGGAAAATCAGCCCCAGCATTTT.

The V and J genes are TRBV27 and TRBJ1-1, with D perhaps matching TRBD1 (5 bases). This CDR3 spans 14 amino acids. V gave up 4 bases and J gave up 7 bases, with 16 bases separating them. Germline CDR1 MNHEY, CDR2 SMNVEV (reference sequence). CDR3 nucleotides: TGTGCCAGCAGTTCCCTCGGGGACTCCTATGAAGCTTTCTTT. Encoded protein: CASSSLGDSYEAFF.

The chain employs TRBV29-1 and TRBJ2-5, with 9 positions matching TRBD2. In germline, CDR1 is SQVTM, CDR2 ANQGSEA. J was trimmed by 4 bases and V by 5 bases; bases with no gene match: 11. The CDR3 extends over 15 amino acids. CDR3: CSVYGGRGGRETQYF. For the CDR3, the DNA is TGCAGCGTTTACGGCGGGCGGGGGGGCCGAGAGACCCAGTACTTC.

V gene TRBV9 combines with J gene TRBJ2-5, with TRBD2 matching over 11 bases. This CDR3 is built from 14 residues. CDR1 and CDR2 from the germline V gene are SGDLS and YYNGEE. J was trimmed by 5 bases and V by 9 bases; bases with no gene match: 9. CDR3 nucleotide sequence: TGTGCCACGGGTAGCGGGGGGGCCCAGGAGACCCAGTACTTC. This encodes CATGSGGAQETQYF.

Only a few counts were recorded for this clone. This chain connects TRBV4-3 to TRBJ1-1; no firm D call. The germline CDR1 and CDR2 sequences are LGHNA and YSLEER. This CDR3 region has 17 residues. Trimming shortened V by 0 bases and J by 1 base, and 15 bases separated the two germline ends. CDR3 residues: CASSQDGWAGPNTEAFF. CDR3 coding DNA: TGCGCCAGCAGCCAAGATGGATGGGCTGGGCCGAACACTGAAGCTTTCTTT.

The rearrangement uses TRBV6-5 and TRBJ1-3, with 9 bases aligning to TRBD1. Germline-derived CDR1 and CDR2 are MNHEY and SVGAGI. The CDR3 is 15 residues long. Losses at the gene ends were 5 bases for V and 4 bases for J; bases not matched to a gene: 6. CDR3 coding DNA: TGTGCCAGCAGTACGGGGACAGGGACAGGAAACACCATATATTTT. Translated: CASSTGTGTGNTIYF.

The genes are TRBV19 and TRBJ2-2, with D possibly matching TRBD2 (5 bases). Trimming pared 6 bases from V and 4 bases from J, leaving 15 bases between. The CDR3 runs to 15 residues. Germline V gene lookup returns CDR1 LNHDA and CDR2 SQIVND (reference sequence). CDR3 coding DNA: TGTGCCAGTAGCGGAACCCCCCGGGGCACCGGGGAGCTGTTTTTT. It codes for CASSGTPRGTGELFF.

A few counts support this clone. The genes are TRBV2 and TRBJ1-6; no clear D. Trimming shortened V by 3 bases and J by 6 bases, and 3 bases separated the two germline ends. CDR1 is SNHLY, CDR2 FYNNEI, per germline. The CDR3 loop spans 12 amino acids. CDR3 nucleotides: TGTGCCAGCAGTGAGAGTAATTCACCCCTCCACTTT. Residues: CASSESNSPLHF.

This chain links TRBV28 with TRBJ1-2; possible D gene TRBD1, 5 bases. This CDR3 has 14 residues. Trimming removed 7 bases from V and 0 bases from J, with 12 bases in between. Germline values: CDR1 MDHEN, CDR2 SYDVKM. The CDR3 DNA sequence: TGTGCCAGCAACGGGGGGGTACCTAACTATGGCTACACCTTC. Residues: CASNGGVPNYGYTF.